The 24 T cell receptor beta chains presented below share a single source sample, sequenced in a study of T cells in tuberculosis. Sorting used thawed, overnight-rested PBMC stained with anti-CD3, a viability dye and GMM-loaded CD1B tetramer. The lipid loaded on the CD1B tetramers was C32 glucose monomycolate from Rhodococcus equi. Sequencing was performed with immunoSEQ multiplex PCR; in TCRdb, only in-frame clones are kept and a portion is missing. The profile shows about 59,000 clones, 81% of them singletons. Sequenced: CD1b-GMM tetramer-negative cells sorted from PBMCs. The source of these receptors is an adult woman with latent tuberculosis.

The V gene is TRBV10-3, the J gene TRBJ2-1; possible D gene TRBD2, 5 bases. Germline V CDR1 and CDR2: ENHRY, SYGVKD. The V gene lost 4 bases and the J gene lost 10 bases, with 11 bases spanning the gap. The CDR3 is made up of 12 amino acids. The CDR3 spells CAISGGSGEQFF. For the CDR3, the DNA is TGTGCCATCAGTGGAGGGAGTGGGGAGCAGTTCTTC.

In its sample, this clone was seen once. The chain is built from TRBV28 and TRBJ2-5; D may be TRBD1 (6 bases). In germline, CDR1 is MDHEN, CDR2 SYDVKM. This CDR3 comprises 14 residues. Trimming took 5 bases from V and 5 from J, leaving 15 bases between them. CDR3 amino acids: CASSPIQGTETQYF. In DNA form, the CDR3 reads TGTGCCAGCAGTCCCATACAGGGAACGGAGACCCAGTACTTC.

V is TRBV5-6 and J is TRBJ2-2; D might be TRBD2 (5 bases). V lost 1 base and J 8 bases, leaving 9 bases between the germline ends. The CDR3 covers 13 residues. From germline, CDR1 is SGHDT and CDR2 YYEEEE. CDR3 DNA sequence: TGTGCCAGCAGCTTGCTCGGCGGGGGGGAGCTGTTTTTT. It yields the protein CASSLLGGGELFF.

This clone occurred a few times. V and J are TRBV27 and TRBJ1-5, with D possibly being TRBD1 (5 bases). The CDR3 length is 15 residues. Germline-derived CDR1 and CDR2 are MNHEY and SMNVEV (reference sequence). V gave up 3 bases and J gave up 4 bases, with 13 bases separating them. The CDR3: CASSFADNRNQPQHF. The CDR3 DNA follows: TGTGCCAGCAGTTTCGCGGACAATAGGAATCAGCCCCAGCATTTT.

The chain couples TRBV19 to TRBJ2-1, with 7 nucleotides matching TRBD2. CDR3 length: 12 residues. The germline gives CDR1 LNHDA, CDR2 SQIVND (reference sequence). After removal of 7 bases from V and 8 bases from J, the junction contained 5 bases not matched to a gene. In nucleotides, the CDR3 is TGTGCCAGTAATAATGGGGGGGATGAGCAGTTCTTC. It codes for CASNNGGDEQFF.

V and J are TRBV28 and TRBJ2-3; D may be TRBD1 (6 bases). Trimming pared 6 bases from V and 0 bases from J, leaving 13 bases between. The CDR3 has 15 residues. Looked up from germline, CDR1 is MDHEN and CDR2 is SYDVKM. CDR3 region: CASSTPGDSTDTQYF. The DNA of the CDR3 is TGTGCCAGCAGCACTCCAGGGGATAGCACAGATACGCAGTATTTT.

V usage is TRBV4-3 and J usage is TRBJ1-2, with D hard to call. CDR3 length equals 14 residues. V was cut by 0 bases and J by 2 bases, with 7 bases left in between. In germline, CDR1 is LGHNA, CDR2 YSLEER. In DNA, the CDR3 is TGCGCCAGCAGCCAAGAAGTCGGGAACTATGGCTACACCTTC. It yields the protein CASSQEVGNYGYTF.

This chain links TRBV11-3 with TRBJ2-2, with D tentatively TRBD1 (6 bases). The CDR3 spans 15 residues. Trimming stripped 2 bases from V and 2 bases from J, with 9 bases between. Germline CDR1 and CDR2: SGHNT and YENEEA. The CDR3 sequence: CASSLPRGNTGELFF. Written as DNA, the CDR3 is TGTGCCAGCAGCTTACCCAGGGGTAACACCGGGGAGCTGTTTTTT.

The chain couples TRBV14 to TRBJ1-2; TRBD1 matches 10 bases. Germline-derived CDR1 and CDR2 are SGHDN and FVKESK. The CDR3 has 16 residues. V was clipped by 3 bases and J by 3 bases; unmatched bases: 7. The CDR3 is CASSHPRTGGDYGYTF. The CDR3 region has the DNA TGTGCCAGCAGCCACCCTAGGACAGGGGGGGACTATGGCTACACCTTC.

The CDR3 loop reads CASSLRDHTEAFF. The CDR3 coding sequence is TGTGCCAGCAGTCTCAGGGATCACACTGAAGCTTTCTTT. The chain carries TRBV6-5 and TRBJ1-1, with D tentatively TRBD1 (5 bases). This CDR3 contains 13 residues. The germline gives CDR1 MNHEY, CDR2 SVGAGI. Trimming took off 5 bases at V and 3 bases at J, with 10 bases between the two ends.

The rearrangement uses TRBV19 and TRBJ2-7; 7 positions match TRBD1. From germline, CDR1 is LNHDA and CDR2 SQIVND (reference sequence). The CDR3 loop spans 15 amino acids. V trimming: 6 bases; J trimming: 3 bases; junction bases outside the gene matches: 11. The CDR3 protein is CASRQYPRGIYEQYF. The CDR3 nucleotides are TGTGCCAGTAGGCAATACCCCAGGGGGATCTACGAGCAGTACTTC.

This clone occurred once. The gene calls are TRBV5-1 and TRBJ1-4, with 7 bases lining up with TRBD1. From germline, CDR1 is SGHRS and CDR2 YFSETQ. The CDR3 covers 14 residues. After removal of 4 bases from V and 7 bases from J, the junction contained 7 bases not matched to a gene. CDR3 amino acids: CASSAPGQFEKLFF. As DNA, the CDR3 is TGCGCCAGCAGCGCCCCGGGACAGTTTGAAAAACTGTTTTTT.

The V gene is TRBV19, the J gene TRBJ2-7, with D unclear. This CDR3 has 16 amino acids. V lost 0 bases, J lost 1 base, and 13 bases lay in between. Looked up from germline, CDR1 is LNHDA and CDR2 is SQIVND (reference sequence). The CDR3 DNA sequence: TGTGCCAGTAGTATAGAGACCGGCAGGTTTTCCTACGAGCAGTACTTC. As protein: CASSIETGRFSYEQYF.

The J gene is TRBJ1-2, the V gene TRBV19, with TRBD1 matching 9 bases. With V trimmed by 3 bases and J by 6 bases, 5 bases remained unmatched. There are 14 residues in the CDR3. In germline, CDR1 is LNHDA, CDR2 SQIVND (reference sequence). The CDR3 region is CASSMLDRGNGYTF. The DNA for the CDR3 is TGTGCCAGTAGTATGTTGGACAGGGGAAATGGCTACACCTTC.

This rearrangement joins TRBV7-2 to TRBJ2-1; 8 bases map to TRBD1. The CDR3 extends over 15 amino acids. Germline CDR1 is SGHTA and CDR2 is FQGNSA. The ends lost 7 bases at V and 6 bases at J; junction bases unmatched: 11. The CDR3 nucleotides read TGTGCCAGCACCCTTAGGACAGGGTCGGGCAATGAGCAGTTCTTC. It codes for CASTLRTGSGNEQFF.

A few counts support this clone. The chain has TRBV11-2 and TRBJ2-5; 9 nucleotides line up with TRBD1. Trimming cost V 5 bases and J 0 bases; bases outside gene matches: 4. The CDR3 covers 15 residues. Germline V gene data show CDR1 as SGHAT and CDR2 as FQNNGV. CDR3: CASSPGTGYQETQYF. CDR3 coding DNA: TGTGCCAGCAGCCCCGGGACAGGGTACCAAGAGACCCAGTACTTC.

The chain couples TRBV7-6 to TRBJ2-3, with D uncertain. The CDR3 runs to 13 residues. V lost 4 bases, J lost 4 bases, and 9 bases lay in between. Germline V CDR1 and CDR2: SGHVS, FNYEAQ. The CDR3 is CASSSYPADTQYF. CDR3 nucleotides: TGTGCCAGCAGCTCCTATCCCGCAGATACGCAGTATTTT.

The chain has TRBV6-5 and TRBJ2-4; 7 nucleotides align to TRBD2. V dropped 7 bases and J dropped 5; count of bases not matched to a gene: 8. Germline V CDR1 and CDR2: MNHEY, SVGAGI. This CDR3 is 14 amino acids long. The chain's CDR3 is CASTSPGGENIQYF. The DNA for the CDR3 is TGTGCCAGCACCTCCCCGGGGGGAGAAAACATTCAGTACTTC.

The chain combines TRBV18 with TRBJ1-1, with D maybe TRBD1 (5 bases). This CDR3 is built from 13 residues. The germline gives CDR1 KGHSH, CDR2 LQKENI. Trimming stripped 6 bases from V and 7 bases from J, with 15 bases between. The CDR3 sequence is CASSPDSSLEAFF. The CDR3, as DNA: TGTGCCAGCTCCCCCGACAGCTCCCTTGAAGCTTTCTTT.

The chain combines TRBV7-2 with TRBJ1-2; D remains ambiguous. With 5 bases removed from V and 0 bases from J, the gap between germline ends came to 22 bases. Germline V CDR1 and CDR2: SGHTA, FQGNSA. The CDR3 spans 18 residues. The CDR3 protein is CASSPFLSLRRANYGYTF. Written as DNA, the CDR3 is TGTGCCAGCAGCCCGTTCCTCTCTCTCCGGCGGGCTAACTATGGCTACACCTTC. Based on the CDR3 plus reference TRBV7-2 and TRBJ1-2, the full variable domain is GAGVSQSPSNKVTEKGKDVELRCDPISGHTALYWYRQSLGQGLEFLIYFQGNSAPDKSGLPSDRFSAERTGGSVSTLTIQRTQQEDSAVYLCASSPFLSLRRANYGYTFGSGTRLTVV.

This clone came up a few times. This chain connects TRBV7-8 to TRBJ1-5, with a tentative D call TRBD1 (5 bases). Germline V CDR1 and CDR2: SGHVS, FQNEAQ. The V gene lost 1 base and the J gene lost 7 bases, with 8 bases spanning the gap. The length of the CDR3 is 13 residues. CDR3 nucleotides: TGTGCCAGCAGCTTAGGGGGGGAACAGCCCCAGCATTTT. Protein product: CASSLGGEQPQHF.

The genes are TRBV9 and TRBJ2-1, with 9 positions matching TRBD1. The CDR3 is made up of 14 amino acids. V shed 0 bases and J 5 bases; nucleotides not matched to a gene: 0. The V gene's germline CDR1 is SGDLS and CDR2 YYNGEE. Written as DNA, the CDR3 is TGTGCCAGCAGCGTAGGGACAGGGGACAATGAGCAGTTCTTC. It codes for CASSVGTGDNEQFF.

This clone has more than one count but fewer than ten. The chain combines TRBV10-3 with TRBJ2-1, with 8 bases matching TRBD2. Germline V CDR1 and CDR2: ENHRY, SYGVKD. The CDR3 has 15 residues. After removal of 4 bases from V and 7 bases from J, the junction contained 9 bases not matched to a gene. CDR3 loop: CAISARTSTQNEQFF. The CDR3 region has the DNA TGTGCCATCAGTGCAAGGACTAGCACCCAGAATGAGCAGTTCTTC.

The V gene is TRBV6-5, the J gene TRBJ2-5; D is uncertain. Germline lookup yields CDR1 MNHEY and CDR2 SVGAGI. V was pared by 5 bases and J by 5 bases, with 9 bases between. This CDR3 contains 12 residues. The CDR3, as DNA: TGTGCCAGCAGTATTGCCGGGGAGACCCAGTACTTC. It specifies CASSIAGETQYF.